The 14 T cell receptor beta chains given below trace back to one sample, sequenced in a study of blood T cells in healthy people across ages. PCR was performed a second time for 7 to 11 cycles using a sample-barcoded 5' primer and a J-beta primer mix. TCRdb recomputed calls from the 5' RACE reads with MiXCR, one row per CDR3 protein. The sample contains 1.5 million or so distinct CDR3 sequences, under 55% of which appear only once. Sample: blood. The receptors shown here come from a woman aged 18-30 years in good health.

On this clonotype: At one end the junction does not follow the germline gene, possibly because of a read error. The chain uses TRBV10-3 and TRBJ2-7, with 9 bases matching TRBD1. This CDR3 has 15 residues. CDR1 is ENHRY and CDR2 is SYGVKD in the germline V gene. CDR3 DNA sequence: TGTGCCGTCAGTGGGGCCGGGACAGGGATCCACGAGCAGTACTTC. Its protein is CAVSGAGTGIHEQYF.

The CDR3 region is CSVEDFAGYGYTF. Here the CDR3 DNA reads TGCAGCGTTGAAGATTTCGCAGGGTATGGCTACACCTTC. This chain links TRBV29-1 with TRBJ1-2; tentative D call: TRBD1 (5 bases). Trimming cost V 0 bases and J 5 bases, with 10 bases left between them. The CDR3 is 13 amino acids. Per germline, CDR1 SQVTM and CDR2 ANQGSEA.

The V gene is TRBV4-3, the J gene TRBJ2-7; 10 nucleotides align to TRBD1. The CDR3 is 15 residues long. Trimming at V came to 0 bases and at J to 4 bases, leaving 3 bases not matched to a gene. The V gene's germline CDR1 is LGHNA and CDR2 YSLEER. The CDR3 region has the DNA TGCGCCAGCAGCCAAGAAATGGGACAGGGGTACGAGCAGTACTTC. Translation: CASSQEMGQGYEQYF.

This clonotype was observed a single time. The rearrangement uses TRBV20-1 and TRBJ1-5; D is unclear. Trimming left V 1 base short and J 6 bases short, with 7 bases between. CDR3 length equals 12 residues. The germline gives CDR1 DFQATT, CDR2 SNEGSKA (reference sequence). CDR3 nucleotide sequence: TGCAGTGCTAGAGGGAATGGTCAGCCCCAGCATTTT. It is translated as CSARGNGQPQHF.

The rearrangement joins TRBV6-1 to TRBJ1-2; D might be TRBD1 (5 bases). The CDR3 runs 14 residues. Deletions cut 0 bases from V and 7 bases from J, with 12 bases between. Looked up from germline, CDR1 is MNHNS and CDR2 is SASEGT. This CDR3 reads CASSEANRPIGYTF. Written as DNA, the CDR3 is TGTGCCAGCAGTGAAGCCAACAGGCCTATTGGCTACACCTTC.

CDR3 loop: CATSSRAGQIHNEQFF. For the CDR3, the DNA is TGTGCCACCAGCAGTAGAGCCGGACAGATCCACAATGAGCAGTTCTTC. V usage is TRBV15 and J usage is TRBJ2-1; possibly TRBD1 for D (6 bases). Trimming removed 3 bases from V and 5 bases from J, with 17 bases in between. The CDR3 sequence is 16 residues long. CDR1 and CDR2 from the germline V gene are LNHNV and YYDKDF (reference sequence).

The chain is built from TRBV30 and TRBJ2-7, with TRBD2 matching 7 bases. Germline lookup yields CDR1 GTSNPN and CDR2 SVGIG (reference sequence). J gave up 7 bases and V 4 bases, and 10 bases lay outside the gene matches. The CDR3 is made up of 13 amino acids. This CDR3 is CAWTTSLNNEQYF. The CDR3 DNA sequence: TGTGCCTGGACGACTAGCCTAAACAATGAGCAGTACTTC. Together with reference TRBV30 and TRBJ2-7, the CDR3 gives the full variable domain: SQTIHQWPATLVQPVGSPLSLECTVEGTSNPNLYWYRQAAGRGLQLLFYSVGIGQISSEVPQNLSASRPQDRQFILSSKKLLLSDSGFYLCAWTTSLNNEQYFGPGTRLTVT.

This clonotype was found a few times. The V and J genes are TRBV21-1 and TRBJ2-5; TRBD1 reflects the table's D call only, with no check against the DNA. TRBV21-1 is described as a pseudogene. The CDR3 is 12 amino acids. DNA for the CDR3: TGTGCCAGCAACCGACAGCAAGAGACCCAGTACTTC. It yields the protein CASNRQQETQYF.

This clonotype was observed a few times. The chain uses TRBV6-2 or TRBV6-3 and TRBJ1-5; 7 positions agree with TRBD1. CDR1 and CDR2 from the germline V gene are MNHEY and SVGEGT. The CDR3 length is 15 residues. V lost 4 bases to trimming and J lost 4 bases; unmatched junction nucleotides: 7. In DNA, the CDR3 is TGTGCCAGCAGTTCCCCCCGGACAGGAAATCAGCCCCAGCATTTT. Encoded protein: CASSSPRTGNQPQHF.

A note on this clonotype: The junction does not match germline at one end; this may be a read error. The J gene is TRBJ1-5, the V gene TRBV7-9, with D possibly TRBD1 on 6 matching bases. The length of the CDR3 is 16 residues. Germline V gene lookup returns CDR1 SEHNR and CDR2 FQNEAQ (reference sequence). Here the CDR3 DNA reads TGTGCCGGCAGCTTAGGGGTAGGGGGAGGTAATCAGCCCCAGCATTTT. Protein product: CAGSLGVGGGNQPQHF.

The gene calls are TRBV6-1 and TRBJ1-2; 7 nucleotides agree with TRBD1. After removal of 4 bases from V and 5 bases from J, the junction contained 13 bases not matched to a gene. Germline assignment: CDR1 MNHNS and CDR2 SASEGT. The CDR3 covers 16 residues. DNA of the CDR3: TGTGCCAGCAGTGGTCGGATGAACAGGGGATTTTATGGCTACACCTTC. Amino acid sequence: CASSGRMNRGFYGYTF.

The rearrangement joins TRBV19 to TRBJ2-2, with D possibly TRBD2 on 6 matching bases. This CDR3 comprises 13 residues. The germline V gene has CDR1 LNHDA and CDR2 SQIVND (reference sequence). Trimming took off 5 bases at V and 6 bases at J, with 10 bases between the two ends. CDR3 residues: CASSPSGAGELFF. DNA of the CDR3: TGTGCCAGTAGTCCCTCGGGGGCCGGGGAGCTGTTTTTT.

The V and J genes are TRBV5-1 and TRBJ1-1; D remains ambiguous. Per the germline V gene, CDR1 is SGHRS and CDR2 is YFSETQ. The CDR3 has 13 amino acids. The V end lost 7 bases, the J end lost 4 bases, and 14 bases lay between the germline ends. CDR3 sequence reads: CASEEGIGTEAFF. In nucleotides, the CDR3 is TGCGCCAGCGAGGAGGGTATCGGCACTGAAGCTTTCTTT.

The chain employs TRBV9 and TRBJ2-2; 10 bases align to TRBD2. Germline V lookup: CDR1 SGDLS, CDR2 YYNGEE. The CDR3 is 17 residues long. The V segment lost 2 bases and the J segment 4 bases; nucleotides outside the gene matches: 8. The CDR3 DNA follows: TGTGCCAGCAGCGTGCCCCGTAGCGGGAGGATCACCGGGGAGCTGTTTTTT. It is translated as CASSVPRSGRITGELFF.